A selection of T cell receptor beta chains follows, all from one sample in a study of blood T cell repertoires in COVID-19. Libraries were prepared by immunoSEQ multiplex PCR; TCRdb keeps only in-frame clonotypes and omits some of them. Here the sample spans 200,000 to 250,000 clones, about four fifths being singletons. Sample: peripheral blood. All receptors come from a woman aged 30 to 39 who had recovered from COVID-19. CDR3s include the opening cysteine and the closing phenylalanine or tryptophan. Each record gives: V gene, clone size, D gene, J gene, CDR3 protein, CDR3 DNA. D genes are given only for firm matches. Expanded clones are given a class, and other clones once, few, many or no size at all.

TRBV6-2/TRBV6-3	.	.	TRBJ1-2	CASSYSRSNYGYTF	TGTGCCAGCAGTTACTCCCGCAGTAACTATGGCTACACCTTC
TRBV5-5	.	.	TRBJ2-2	CASSLNYVTGGWAGELFF	TGTGCCAGCAGCTTGAATTATGTTACCGGAGGTTGGGCCGGGGAGCTGTTTTTT
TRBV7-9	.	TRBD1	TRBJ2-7	CASSLGLGTGRAEQYF	TGTGCCAGCAGCTTAGGCTTGGGGACAGGTCGGGCCGAGCAGTACTTC
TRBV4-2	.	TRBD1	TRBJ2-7	CASSQRGLDRFYEQYF	TGTGCCAGCAGCCAAAGGGGGTTGGACAGGTTCTACGAGCAGTACTTC
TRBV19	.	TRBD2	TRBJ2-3	CASSVTSGGDTQYF	TGTGCCAGTAGCGTGACTAGCGGGGGAGATACGCAGTATTTT
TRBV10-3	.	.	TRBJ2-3	CAIRQTGGRATDTQYF	TGTGCCATCAGGCAAACCGGGGGACGAGCCACAGATACGCAGTATTTT
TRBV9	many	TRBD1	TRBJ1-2	CASSVSGQGNYGYTF	TGTGCCAGCAGCGTATCGGGACAGGGGAACTATGGCTACACCTTC
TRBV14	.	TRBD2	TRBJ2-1	CASSHLAGVHNEQFF	TGTGCCAGCAGCCACCTAGCGGGAGTACATAATGAGCAGTTCTTC
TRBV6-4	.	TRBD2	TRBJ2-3	CASSDSAGGPADTQYF	TGTGCCAGCAGTGACTCGGCGGGAGGGCCGGCAGATACGCAGTATTTT
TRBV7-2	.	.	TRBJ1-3	CASSLTAGSGNTIYF	TGTGCCAGCAGCTTAACCGCAGGCTCTGGAAACACCATATATTTT
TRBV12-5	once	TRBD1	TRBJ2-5	CASGSDRDQETQYF	TGTGCTAGTGGCTCGGACAGGGACCAAGAGACCCAGTACTTC
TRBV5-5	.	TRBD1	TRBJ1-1	CASSLEGTGGRGAFF	TGTGCCAGCAGCTTGGAAGGGACAGGGGGTCGAGGAGCTTTCTTT
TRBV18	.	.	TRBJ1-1	CASSPPSVGSSTEAFF	TGTGCCAGCTCACCCCCAAGCGTGGGGAGCAGCACTGAAGCTTTCTTT
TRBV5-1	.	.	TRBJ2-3	CASSLMAGTQYF	TGCGCCAGCAGCTTGATGGCAGGTACGCAGTATTTT
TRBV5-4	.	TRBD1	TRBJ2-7	CASSLAGGGTYEQYF	TGTGCCAGCAGCTTGGCAGGGGGCGGAACCTACGAGCAGTACTTC
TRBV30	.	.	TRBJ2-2	CAWSVQSELFF	TGTGCCTGGAGTGTACAGTCGGAGCTGTTTTTT
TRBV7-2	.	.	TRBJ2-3	CASRTHAGVTQYF	TGTGCCAGCAGGACTCACGCCGGCGTTACGCAGTATTTT
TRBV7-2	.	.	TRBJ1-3	CASSLAPGGTGNTIYF	TGTGCCAGCAGCTTAGCGCCTGGCGGGACTGGAAACACCATATATTTT
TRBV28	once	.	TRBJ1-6	CASLWGEHSPLHF	TGTGCCAGCTTGTGGGGAGAACATTCACCCCTCCACTTT
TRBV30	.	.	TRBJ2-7	CAWSWGDSSYEQYF	TGTGCCTGGAGTTGGGGGGACAGCTCCTACGAGCAGTACTTC
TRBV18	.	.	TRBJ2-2	CASSRREITGELFF	TGTGCCAGCTCACGCAGGGAAATTACCGGGGAGCTGTTTTTT